This T cell receptor beta chain was identified during a study of T cells after somatic rescue of genetic block. Germline V gives CDR1 MNHEY, CDR2 SVGAGI. Trimming left V 5 bases short and J 3 bases short, with 1 base between. The CDR3 consists of 10 residues. TCRdb's copy holds only in-frame clones and misses some; the assay was immunoSEQ multiplex PCR. The table records 45,000 to 55,000 clones, about 96% of them present only once. This clone was seen only once. The sequencing input was peripheral blood mononuclear cells (PBMCs). The rearrangement links TRBV6-5 to TRBJ1-1; no clear D. The sequence was collected from a child under two years old. The CDR3 DNA is TGTGCCAGCAGTGACACTGAAGCTTTCTTT. Amino acids: CASSDTEAFF.